A single T cell receptor (beta chain) is shown here with its context. Indicated time point: pretreatment peripheral blood. Each patient contributed between 1 and 8 total time points of blood mononuclear cells, pretreatment and during treatment. Profiling relied on immunoSEQ multiplex PCR, and the TCRdb table lists in-frame clones only, not all of them. This table has tens of thousands of clones, 60% to 85% appearing once. This entry belongs to a study of PD-L1 blockade in urothelial cancer. Overall study context: Prior exposure to chemotherapy in patients amounted to 0 to 3 regimens received.

Germline loops: CDR1 GTSNPN, CDR2 SVGIG (reference sequence). This CDR3 region has 14 residues. V was pared by 4 bases and J by 0 bases, with 13 bases between. The V and J genes are TRBV30 and TRBJ2-7; D might be TRBD2 (5 bases). The sequencing used PBMCs, collected around atezolizumab (anti-PD-L1) treatment. This clonotype was sampled from a man between 65 and 85 years old with urothelial cancer. Here the CDR3 DNA reads TGTGCCTGGACTCCGAGCGGCCCCTCCTACGAGCAGTACTTC. Its translation: CAWTPSGPSYEQYF.